What follows are 15 T cell receptor beta chains derived from one specimen sequenced in a study of blood T cell repertoires in COVID-19. Data came from immunoSEQ multiplex PCR; TCRdb stores just in-frame clones and leaves some out. The data contain about 280,000 clones, roughly 90% of them singletons. Sequenced sample: peripheral blood. The receptors originated from a young man with active or convalescent COVID-19.

The chain carries TRBV7-8 and TRBJ1-2; the D gene is possibly TRBD1 (5 bases). Germline loops: CDR1 SGHVS, CDR2 FQNEAQ. Trimming removed 1 base from V and 4 bases from J, with 10 bases in between. CDR3 length: 14 residues. The CDR3 DNA follows: TGTGCCAGCAGCTTAGGGGGCGGGGGCTATGGCTACACCTTC. This sequence encodes CASSLGGGGYGYTF.

This chain uses TRBV11-2 with TRBJ2-7; D is ambiguous. The V end was cut by 5 bases, the J end by 0 bases, with 11 bases between. CDR1 is SGHAT, CDR2 FQNNGV, per germline. This CDR3 has 14 amino acids. The CDR3 DNA follows: TGTGCCAGCAGCCTATACACGGGCTCCTACGAGCAGTACTTC. It yields the protein CASSLYTGSYEQYF.

This chain connects TRBV6-5 to TRBJ2-3; TRBD1 is a possible D gene (6 bases). The V end lost 5 bases, the J end lost 5 bases, and 11 bases lay between the germline ends. Germline loops: CDR1 MNHEY, CDR2 SVGAGI. The CDR3 has 13 amino acids. The CDR3 DNA reads TGTGCCAGCAGTAAAAACAGGGAAGATACGCAGTATTTT. This translates into CASSKNREDTQYF.

V gene TRBV4-3 combines with J gene TRBJ1-6; D gene uncertain. This CDR3 has 19 residues. The V gene's germline CDR1 is LGHNA and CDR2 YSLEER. Trimming removed 0 bases at V and 5 bases at J, with 20 bases between. CDR3 sequence (DNA): TGCGCCAGCAGCCAAGATATGGAGGTTGAGGGTCCGGATAATTCACCCCTCCACTTT. Residues: CASSQDMEVEGPDNSPLHF.

The chain combines TRBV10-3 with TRBJ1-2, with 9 bases aligning to TRBD1. This CDR3 has 15 residues. The germline gives CDR1 ENHRY, CDR2 SYGVKD. V was pared by 3 bases and J by 4 bases, with 6 bases of the junction left unmatched. CDR3 residues: CAISDIRDRAYGYTF. CDR3 nucleotide sequence: TGTGCCATCAGTGACATCCGGGACAGGGCCTATGGCTACACCTTC.

The chain uses TRBV25-1 and TRBJ1-1; weak D call: TRBD1 (5 bases). The germline CDR1 and CDR2 sequences are MGHDK and SYGVNS. The V end was cut by 8 bases, the J end by 3 bases, with 13 bases between. There are 13 residues in the CDR3. CDR3 protein: CASSGQGYTEAFF. The DNA of the CDR3 is TGTGCCAGCTCAGGACAAGGGTACACTGAAGCTTTCTTT.

V usage is TRBV28 and J usage is TRBJ2-3; TRBD1 is a possible D gene (6 bases). In germline, CDR1 is MDHEN, CDR2 SYDVKM. This CDR3 comprises 15 residues. Trimming took off 5 bases at V and 5 bases at J, with 17 bases between the two ends. The CDR3 spells CASSLEIQGQDTQYF. CDR3 sequence (DNA): TGTGCCAGCAGTCTGGAAATTCAGGGACAAGATACGCAGTATTTT.

The chain employs TRBV27 and TRBJ1-4; a weak D match, TRBD1 (6 bases). V was cut by 5 bases and J by 8 bases, with 18 bases left in between. The CDR3 contains 15 residues. Germline CDR1 is MNHEY and CDR2 is SMNVEV (reference sequence). CDR3 bases: TGTGCCAGCAGTAACGCCAGGGGCGTTGAGGAAAAACTGTTTTTT. Protein: CASSNARGVEEKLFF.

This clone was counted between two and nine times. The genes are TRBV19 and TRBJ1-5; no clear D gene. Trimming cost V 7 bases and J 3 bases, with 7 bases left between them. The CDR3 contains 12 residues. Germline loops: CDR1 LNHDA, CDR2 SQIVND (reference sequence). As DNA, the CDR3 is TGTGCCAGTAACAAAGACAATCAGCCCCAGCATTTT. Encoded protein: CASNKDNQPQHF.

This clone was observed once. CDR3 in DNA: TGTGCCAGCAGTCTGGGCTCCCAGACCCAGTACTTC. Translating it yields CASSLGSQTQYF. This rearrangement joins TRBV3-1 (or the pseudogene TRBV3-2) to TRBJ2-5; D is undetermined. The CDR3 consists of 12 residues. Trimming removed 6 bases from V and 6 bases from J, with 11 bases in between. The germline gives CDR1 LGHDT, CDR2 YNNKEL (reference sequence).

The genes are TRBV27 and TRBJ1-1, with a tentative D call TRBD1 (5 bases). Trimming removed 6 bases from V and 2 bases from J, with 13 bases in between. The CDR3 sequence is 14 residues long. Germline CDR1 reads MNHEY; CDR2 reads SMNVEV (reference sequence). CDR3 in DNA: TGTGCCAGCAGACTGACAGCCACCAACACTGAAGCTTTCTTT. It encodes CASRLTATNTEAFF.

The chain joins TRBV25-1 to TRBJ1-1, with D perhaps matching TRBD1 (6 bases). CDR1 and CDR2 (germline): MGHDK, SYGVNS. Trimming took 4 bases from V and 10 from J, leaving 13 bases between them. This CDR3 contains 12 residues. CDR3: CASSGAGGRAFF. In DNA form, the CDR3 reads TGTGCCAGCAGTGGAGCGGGGGGGCGAGCTTTCTTT.

The chain is built from TRBV7-9 and TRBJ2-7; D ambiguous. The CDR3 sequence is 12 residues long. With 1 base removed from V and 5 bases from J, the gap between germline ends came to 6 bases. Germline V gene data show CDR1 as SEHNR and CDR2 as FQNEAQ (reference sequence). CDR3 in amino acids: CASSLDRNEQYF. DNA of the CDR3: TGTGCCAGCAGCTTAGACAGAAACGAGCAGTACTTC. The full variable domain, with the rest looked up from reference TRBV7-9 and TRBJ2-7, is DTGVSQNPRHKITKRGQNVTFRCDPISEHNRLYWYRQTLGQGPEFLTYFQNEAQLEKSRLLSDRFSAERPKGSFSTLEIQRTEQGDSAMYLCASSLDRNEQYFGPGTRLTVT.

J is TRBJ2-7 and V is TRBV9, with 7 bases identical to TRBD1. Germline trimming cut 3 bases from V and 2 bases from J; bases unmatched to any gene: 8. The CDR3 covers 15 residues. CDR1 SGDLS and CDR2 YYNGEE come from the germline V gene. The CDR3, as DNA: TGTGCCAGCAGCGAGGGGGCAGACAGCACCTACGAGCAGTACTTC. Residues: CASSEGADSTYEQYF.

V gene TRBV24-1 combines with J gene TRBJ2-2; D is perhaps TRBD1 (5 bases). The V end lost 3 bases, the J end lost 2 bases, and 18 bases lay between the germline ends. The CDR3 runs to 18 residues. Germline values: CDR1 KGHDR, CDR2 SFDVKD. The CDR3 reads CATSDPKRTHPNTGELFF. In DNA form, the CDR3 reads TGTGCCACCAGTGATCCGAAAAGGACACATCCCAACACCGGGGAGCTGTTTTTT.